The 12 T cell receptor beta chains below come from one sample, sequenced in a study of vaccination and CD4 T cells after COVID-19. The Oncomine TCR Beta short-read assay was what sequenced the DNA obtained from cultured CD4+ T cells. TCRdb itself ran the PCR reads through MiXCR, one entry per CDR3 protein. The sample contains some 11,000 distinct CDR3 sequences, about three fifths of which appear only once. These receptors have no identified antigens. Treatment indicated: approximately nine-day PBMC culture with coronavirus spike peptide pools or control peptides (ViraFEST assay). The sample taken for sequencing was CD4+ T cells from blood, cultured in vitro. The receptor source for this set is a human donor who had recovered from COVID-19.

This clonotype has a handful of counts. V usage is TRBV7-3 and J usage is TRBJ2-3, with 7 nucleotides matching TRBD2. Per germline, CDR1 SGHTA and CDR2 FQGTGA. The CDR3 has 16 residues. With 4 bases clipped from V and 1 base from J, the junction kept 8 bases outside the gene matches. The CDR3, as DNA: TGTGCCAGCAGCTCTTTGGGAGGGCCCGGCACAGATACGCAGTATTTT. It encodes CASSSLGGPGTDTQYF. Combining the CDR3 with reference TRBV7-3 and TRBJ2-3 gives the whole variable domain GAGVSQTPSNKVTEKGKYVELRCDPISGHTALYWYRQSLGQGPEFLIYFQGTGAADDSGLPNDRFFAVRPEGSVSTLKIQRTERGDSAVYLCASSSLGGPGTDTQYFGPGTRLTVL.

The chain employs TRBV18 and TRBJ2-7, with no clear D. Looked up from germline, CDR1 is KGHSH and CDR2 is LQKENI. CDR3 size: 13 residues. With 3 bases removed from V and 6 bases from J, the gap between germline ends came to 12 bases. The CDR3 here is CASSPPSAREQYF. The CDR3 bases are TGTGCCAGCTCACCCCCGTCAGCTCGCGAGCAGTACTTC.

In its sample, this clonotype was seen a few times. V and J are TRBV6-2 or TRBV6-3 and TRBJ2-2, with a possible D match to TRBD1 (5 bases). Germline CDR1 and CDR2: MNHEY and SVGEGT. V lost 5 bases and J lost 13, with 20 bases in between. The CDR3 runs to 14 residues. This CDR3 reads CASSRNRLAPVLFF. In DNA form, the CDR3 reads TGTGCCAGCAGTCGTAACAGGTTAGCCCCGGTGCTGTTTTTT.

In the case of this clonotype: The junction shows a germline mismatch at one end, possibly a read error. The rearrangement links TRBV6-1 to TRBJ2-6, with 9 bases matching TRBD1. Germline lookup yields CDR1 MNHNS and CDR2 SASEGT. The CDR3 extends over 17 amino acids. The CDR3 region has the DNA TGTGCCAGCGTAACCGGGACAGGGAGCTCTGGGGTCAACGTCCTGACTTTC. This codes for CASVTGTGSSGVNVLTF.

The V call is TRBV20-1, the J call TRBJ1-5; 7 bases map to TRBD1. Germline V lookup: CDR1 DFQATT, CDR2 SNEGSKA (reference sequence). The CDR3 is 14 amino acids. The J segment lost 6 bases and the V segment lost 6 bases, leaving 11 bases of the junction unmatched. CDR3 region: CSATGRGGRQPQHF. CDR3 coding DNA: TGCAGTGCGACAGGGCGGGGGGGCCGTCAGCCCCAGCATTTT.

In its sample, this clonotype was seen once. V usage is TRBV4-1 and J usage is TRBJ2-7; D possibly corresponds to TRBD1 (5 bases). CDR1 and CDR2 from the germline V gene are MGHRA and YSYEKL. The CDR3 covers 14 residues. V was pared by 4 bases and J by 3 bases, with 13 bases between. The CDR3 protein is CASSRYRPSYEQYF. CDR3 DNA: TGCGCCAGCAGCCGCTACAGGCCCAGCTACGAGCAGTACTTC.

This clonotype has more than one count but fewer than ten. The CDR3 here is CASSAGLAGSDTQYF. The CDR3 nucleotides are TGTGCCAGCAGTGCTGGACTAGCGGGATCAGATACGCAGTATTTT. The chain combines TRBV6-4 with TRBJ2-3; 12 bases agree with TRBD2. The trim removed 4 bases at V and 4 bases at J, leaving 3 bases unmatched. The CDR3 length is 15 residues. Germline values: CDR1 MRHNA, CDR2 SNTAGT.

This chain joins TRBV5-1 and TRBJ2-5; 9 nucleotides align to TRBD2. V lost 4 bases, J lost 5 bases, and 9 bases stayed unmatched. CDR3 length equals 15 residues. From germline, CDR1 is SGHRS and CDR2 YFSETQ. CDR3 DNA: TGCGCCAGCAGCCGGGGGACTAGCTCGCGTGAGACCCAGTACTTC. It is translated as CASSRGTSSRETQYF. The complete variable domain, with remaining parts taken from reference TRBV5-1 and TRBJ2-5, reads KAGVTQTPRYLIKTRGQQVTLSCSPISGHRSVSWYQQTPGQGLQFLFEYFSETQRNKGNFPGRFSGRQFSNSRSEMNVSTLELGDSALYLCASSRGTSSRETQYFGPGTRLLVL.

The chain recombines TRBV4-2 with TRBJ2-7, with D maybe TRBD2 (5 bases). Trimming cost V 0 bases and J 2 bases, with 11 bases left between them. The germline gives CDR1 LGHNA, CDR2 YNFKEQ. The CDR3 runs 15 residues. CDR3 loop: CASSQDKRGTYEQYF. CDR3 coding DNA: TGTGCCAGCAGCCAAGATAAACGGGGAACCTACGAGCAGTACTTC.

V is TRBV7-9 and J is TRBJ2-5, with 8 bases that match TRBD1. V lost 5 bases and J lost 5; bases outside the gene matches: 10. Looked up from germline, CDR1 is SEHNR and CDR2 is FQNEAQ (reference sequence). There are 15 residues in the CDR3. This CDR3 is CASSLGQDLGETQYF. CDR3 DNA: TGTGCCAGCAGCCTGGGACAGGATCTGGGGGAGACCCAGTACTTC.

This chain connects TRBV7-2 to TRBJ2-1; 11 bases line up with TRBD2. After removal of 0 bases from V and 7 bases from J, the junction contained 5 bases not matched to a gene. Germline CDR1 and CDR2: SGHTA and FQGNSA. This CDR3 contains 16 residues. Here the CDR3 DNA reads TGTGCCAGCAGCTTAGCGTCTAGCGGGAGGATGAATGAGCAGTTCTTC. Its protein is CASSLASSGRMNEQFF.

This clonotype was counted a single time. The rearrangement links TRBV19 to TRBJ2-7, with a weak D call TRBD2 (6 bases). V was shortened by 5 bases and J by 2 bases, with 7 bases between the two germline ends. The CDR3 sequence is 12 residues long. In germline, CDR1 is LNHDA, CDR2 SQIVND (reference sequence). CDR3 sequence (DNA): TGTGCCAGTAGTCGGGAGCCCTACGAGCAGTACTTC. This translates into CASSREPYEQYF.